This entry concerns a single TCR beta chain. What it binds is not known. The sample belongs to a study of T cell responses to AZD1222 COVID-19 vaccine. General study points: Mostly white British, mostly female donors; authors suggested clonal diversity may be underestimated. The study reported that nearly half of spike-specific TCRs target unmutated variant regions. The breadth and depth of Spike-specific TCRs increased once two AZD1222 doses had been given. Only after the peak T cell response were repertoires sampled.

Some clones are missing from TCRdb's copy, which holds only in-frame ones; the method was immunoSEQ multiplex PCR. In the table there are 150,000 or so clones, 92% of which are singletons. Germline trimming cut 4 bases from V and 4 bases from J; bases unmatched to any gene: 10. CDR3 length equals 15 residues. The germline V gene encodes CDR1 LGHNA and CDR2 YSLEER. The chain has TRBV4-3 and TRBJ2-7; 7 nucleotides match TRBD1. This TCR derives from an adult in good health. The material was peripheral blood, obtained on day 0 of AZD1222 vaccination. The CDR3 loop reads CASSLGDSPLYEQYF. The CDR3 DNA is TGCGCCAGCAGCCTGGGGGACAGTCCCCTTTACGAGCAGTACTTC.